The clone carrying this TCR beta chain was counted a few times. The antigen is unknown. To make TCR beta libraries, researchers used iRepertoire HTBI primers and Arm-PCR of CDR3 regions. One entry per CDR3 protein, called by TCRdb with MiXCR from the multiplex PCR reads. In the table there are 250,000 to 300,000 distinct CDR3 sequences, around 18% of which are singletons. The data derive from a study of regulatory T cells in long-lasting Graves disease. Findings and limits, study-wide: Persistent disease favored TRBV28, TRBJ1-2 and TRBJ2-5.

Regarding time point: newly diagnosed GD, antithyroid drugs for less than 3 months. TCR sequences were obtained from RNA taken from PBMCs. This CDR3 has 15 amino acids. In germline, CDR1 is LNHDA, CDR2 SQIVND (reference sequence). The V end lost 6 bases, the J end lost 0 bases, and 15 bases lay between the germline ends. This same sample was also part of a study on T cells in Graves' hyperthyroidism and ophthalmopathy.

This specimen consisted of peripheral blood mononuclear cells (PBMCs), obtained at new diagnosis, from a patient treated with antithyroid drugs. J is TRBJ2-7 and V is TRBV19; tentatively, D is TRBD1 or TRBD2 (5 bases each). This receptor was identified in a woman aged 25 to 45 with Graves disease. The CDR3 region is CASSPRRGDSYEQYF. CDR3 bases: TGTGCCAGTAGCCCCCGAAGGGGAGACTCCTACGAGCAGTACTTC.